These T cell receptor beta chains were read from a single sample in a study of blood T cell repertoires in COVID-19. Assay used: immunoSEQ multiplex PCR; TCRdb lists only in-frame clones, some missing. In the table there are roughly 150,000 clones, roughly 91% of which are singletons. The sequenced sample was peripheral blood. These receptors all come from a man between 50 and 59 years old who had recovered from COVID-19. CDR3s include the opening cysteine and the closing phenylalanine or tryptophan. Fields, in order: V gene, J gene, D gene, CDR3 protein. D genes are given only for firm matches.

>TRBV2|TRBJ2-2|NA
CASSELWGETGELFF
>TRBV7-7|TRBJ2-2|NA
CASTLANTGELFF
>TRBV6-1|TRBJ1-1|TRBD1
CASRELGTGNYRTEAFF
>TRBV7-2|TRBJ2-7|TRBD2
CASSRGLAGYEQYF
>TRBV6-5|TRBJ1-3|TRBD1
CASSWDSSSGNTIYF
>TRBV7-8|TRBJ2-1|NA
CASSSRYSLGGFF
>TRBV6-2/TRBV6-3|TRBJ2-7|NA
CASSRSRASTYEQYF
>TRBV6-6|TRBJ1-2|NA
CASRTRDTPFMGYTF
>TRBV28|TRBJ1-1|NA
CASSILQGLRTEAFF
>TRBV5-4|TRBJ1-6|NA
CASSLGGLNSPLHF
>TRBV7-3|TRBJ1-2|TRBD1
CASSSWTGRGYTF
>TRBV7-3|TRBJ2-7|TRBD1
CASSLTPSTGPSSYEQYF
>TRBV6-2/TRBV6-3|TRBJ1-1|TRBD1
CASSTLEKGAGAFF
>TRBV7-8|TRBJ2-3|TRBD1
CASSSDGTGKDTQYF
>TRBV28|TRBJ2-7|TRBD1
CASSSPKTGVEQYF
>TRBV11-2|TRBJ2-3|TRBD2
CASSRNRAGEGTDTQYF
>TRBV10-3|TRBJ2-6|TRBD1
CAISEGTGGSGANVLTF
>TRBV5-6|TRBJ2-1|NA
CASRQDMSSYNEQFF
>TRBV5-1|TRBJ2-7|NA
CASSLLAHSYEQYF
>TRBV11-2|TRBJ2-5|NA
CASITGQGWGEETQYF
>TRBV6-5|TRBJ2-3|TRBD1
CASGGTGGPDTQYF
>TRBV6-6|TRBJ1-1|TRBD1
CASSKTRGESTEAFF
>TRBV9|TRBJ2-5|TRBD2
CASSVAPHSGSQETQYF
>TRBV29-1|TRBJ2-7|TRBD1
CSVIPWGQGAGEQYF
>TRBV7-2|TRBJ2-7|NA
CASSLQGLSHEQYF
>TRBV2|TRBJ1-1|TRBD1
CAGSVFTGGREAFF
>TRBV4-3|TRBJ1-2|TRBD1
CASSPRIGQGNYGYTF
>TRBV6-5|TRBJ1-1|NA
CASFSSGSRAFF
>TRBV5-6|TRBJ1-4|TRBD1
CASSPDRGQRFEKLFF
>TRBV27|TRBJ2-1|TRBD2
CASSPRSLAGVEQFF
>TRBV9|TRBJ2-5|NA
CASSVGRGRETQYF
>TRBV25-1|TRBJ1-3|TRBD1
CASSDGIRQGGNTIYF
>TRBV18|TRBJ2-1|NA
CASSPDPGSGNEQFF
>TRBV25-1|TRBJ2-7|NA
CASSEYSGVAQSHEQYF
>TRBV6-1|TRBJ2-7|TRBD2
CASSEALRGSSYEQYF
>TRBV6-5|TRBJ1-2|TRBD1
CASHIPGQGASGYTF
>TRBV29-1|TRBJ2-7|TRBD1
CSARQGSYEQYF
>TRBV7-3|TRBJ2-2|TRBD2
CASSLLAGDPGGELFF
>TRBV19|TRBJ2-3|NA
CASSTPQGTDTQYF
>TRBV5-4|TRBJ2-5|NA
CASSFDRRPLETQYF
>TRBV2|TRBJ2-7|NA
CASRWTASSYEQYF
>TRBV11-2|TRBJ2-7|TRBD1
CASSLVQGAYEQYF
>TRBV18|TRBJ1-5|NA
CASSPRQSENQPQHF
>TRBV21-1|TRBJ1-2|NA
CASSLRGWGYGYTF